Shown below are 9 T cell receptor beta chains from a single sample sequenced in a study of spatial heterogeneity in lung cancer. The time point is: sample taken at primary tumor resection. The authors sequenced whole RNA from tumor, nontumor lung or frozen PBMC without sorting. One entry per CDR3 protein, called by TCRdb with MiXCR from the 5' RACE reads. The profile shows about 10,000 distinct CDR3 sequences, roughly 4.3% of them singletons. This specimen was normal lung tissue next to the tumor, taken at surgery. These receptors were obtained from a male donor with early-stage non-small cell lung cancer.

The rearrangement uses TRBV5-1 and TRBJ1-1, with D possibly being TRBD1 (6 bases). In germline, CDR1 is SGHRS, CDR2 YFSETQ. CDR3 size: 14 residues. Trimming took off 3 bases at V and 3 bases at J, with 12 bases between the two ends. CDR3 residues: CASSSRGSDTEAFF. In DNA, the CDR3 is TGCGCCAGCAGCTCCAGGGGTTCAGACACTGAAGCTTTCTTT.

The chain carries TRBV28 and TRBJ1-5; D remains ambiguous. This CDR3 region has 15 residues. Germline values: CDR1 MDHEN, CDR2 SYDVKM. The V end was cut by 7 bases, the J end by 5 bases, with 18 bases between. The CDR3 nucleotides read TGTGCCAGCACCTTCCGGGGAGGATTTTATCAGCCCCAGCATTTT. Translation: CASTFRGGFYQPQHF. The full variable domain, with the rest looked up from reference TRBV28 and TRBJ1-5, is DVKVTQSSRYLVKRTGEKVFLECVQDMDHENMFWYRQDPGLGLRLIYFSYDVKMKEKGDIPEGYSVSREKKERFSLILESASTNQTSMYLCASTFRGGFYQPQHFGDGTRLSIL.

This clonotype was picked up many times. The chain uses TRBV29-1 and TRBJ2-1, with 11 bases fitting TRBD2. This CDR3 is built from 16 residues. V shed 7 bases and J 7 bases; nucleotides not matched to a gene: 15. Germline V CDR1 and CDR2: SQVTM, ANQGSEA. The CDR3 sequence: CSAPGLAGGQRNEQFF. As DNA, the CDR3 is TGCAGCGCCCCCGGACTAGCGGGCGGCCAGCGGAATGAGCAGTTCTTC.

By share of the sample, this clonotype is medium-sized. The genes are TRBV7-9 and TRBJ2-7; a possible D gene is TRBD2 (5 bases). Germline V gene sequence: CDR1 SEHNR, CDR2 FQNEAQ (reference sequence). With 1 base removed from V and 2 bases from J, the gap between germline ends came to 6 bases. The CDR3 extends over 13 amino acids. For the CDR3, the DNA is TGTGCCAGCAGCTTAGTCGGGGCCTACGAGCAGTACTTC. Its translation: CASSLVGAYEQYF.

This clonotype has at least ten counts. This chain uses TRBV29-1 with TRBJ1-1, with unresolved D. Germline V gene data show CDR1 as SQVTM and CDR2 as ANQGSEA. This CDR3 is built from 11 residues. V was trimmed by 3 bases and J by 2 bases, leaving 4 bases between them. The chain's CDR3 is CSVDPNTEAFF. CDR3 nucleotide sequence: TGCAGCGTTGATCCAAACACTGAAGCTTTCTTT.

The sample holds many counts of this clonotype. J is TRBJ2-7 and V is TRBV6-5; TRBD1 aligns across 8 bases. CDR3 size: 14 residues. Germline values: CDR1 MNHEY, CDR2 SVGAGI. With 3 bases clipped from V and 1 base from J, the junction kept 2 bases outside the gene matches. CDR3 nucleotides: TGTGCCAGCAGTTATCAGGGGGCGTCCTACGAGCAGTACTTC. Its translation: CASSYQGASYEQYF.

In its sample, this clonotype is medium-sized. V usage is TRBV20-1 and J usage is TRBJ2-3; 15 positions agree with TRBD2. Trimming took 6 bases from V and 9 from J; bases not matched to a gene: 7. CDR1 is DFQATT and CDR2 is SNEGSKA in the germline V gene (reference sequence). This CDR3 spans 14 amino acids. CDR3 region: CSAWTSGRAGTQYF. Written as DNA, the CDR3 is TGCAGTGCGTGGACTAGCGGGAGGGCCGGGACGCAGTATTTT.

The chain combines TRBV7-9 with TRBJ2-2; the D is unclear. The CDR3 covers 13 residues. In germline, CDR1 is SEHNR, CDR2 FQNEAQ (reference sequence). The V gene lost 1 base and the J gene lost 5 bases, with 5 bases spanning the gap. Here the CDR3 DNA reads TGTGCCAGCAGCTTAGACGGGACCGGGGAGCTGTTTTTT. Protein: CASSLDGTGELFF.

By share, this clonotype counts as medium-sized. This chain joins TRBV12-3 or TRBV12-4 and TRBJ2-1; unclear D gene. V gave up 4 bases and J gave up 5 bases, with 12 bases separating them. The CDR3 totals 14 residues. The CDR3 DNA follows: TGTGCCAGCAGTTCGACCGGAGCGCACAATGAGCAGTTCTTC. It is translated as CASSSTGAHNEQFF.